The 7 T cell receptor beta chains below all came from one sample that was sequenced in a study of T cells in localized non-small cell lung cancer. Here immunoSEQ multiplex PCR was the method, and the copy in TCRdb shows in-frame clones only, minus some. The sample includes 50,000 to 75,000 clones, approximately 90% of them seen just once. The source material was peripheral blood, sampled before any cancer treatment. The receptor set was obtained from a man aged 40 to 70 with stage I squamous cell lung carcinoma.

CDR3 residues: CASSRRDSRETQYF. The CDR3 region has the DNA TGTGCCAGCAGCCGCAGGGACAGCCGGGAGACCCAGTACTTC. The J gene is TRBJ2-5, the V gene TRBV7-9; TRBD1 matches 7 bases. The CDR3 length is 14 residues. Germline V gene sequence: CDR1 SEHNR, CDR2 FQNEAQ (reference sequence). With 5 bases clipped from V and 5 bases from J, the junction kept 8 bases outside the gene matches.

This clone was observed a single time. The DNA of the CDR3 is TGTGCCAGCAGCTTAGGGACTATAGGGGCAGATACGCAGTATTTT. It translates to CASSLGTIGADTQYF. The chain combines TRBV11-1 with TRBJ2-3; a weak D match, TRBD2 (6 bases). V lost 1 base to trimming and J lost 4 bases, with 12 bases between them. Germline loops: CDR1 SGHAT, CDR2 FQDESV (reference sequence). The CDR3 loop spans 15 amino acids.

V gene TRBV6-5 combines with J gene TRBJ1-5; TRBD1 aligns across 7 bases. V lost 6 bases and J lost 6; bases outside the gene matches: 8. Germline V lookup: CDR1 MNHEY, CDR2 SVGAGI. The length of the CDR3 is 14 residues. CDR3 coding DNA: TGTGCCAGCAGACAGAGACAGGGACGTCAGCCCCAGCATTTT. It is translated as CASRQRQGRQPQHF.

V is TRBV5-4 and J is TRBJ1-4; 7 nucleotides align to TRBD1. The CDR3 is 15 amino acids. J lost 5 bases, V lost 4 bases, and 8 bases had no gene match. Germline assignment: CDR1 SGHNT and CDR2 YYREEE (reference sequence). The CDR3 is CASSPGDRLNEKLFF. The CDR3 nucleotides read TGTGCCAGCAGCCCGGGGGACAGATTAAATGAAAAACTGTTTTTT.

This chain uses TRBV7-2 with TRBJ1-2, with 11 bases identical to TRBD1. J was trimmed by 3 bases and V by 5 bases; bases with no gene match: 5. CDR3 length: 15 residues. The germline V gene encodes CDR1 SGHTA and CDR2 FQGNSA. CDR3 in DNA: TGTGCCAGCAGCCTCGGGACAGGGGGTTACTATGGCTACACCTTC. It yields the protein CASSLGTGGYYGYTF.

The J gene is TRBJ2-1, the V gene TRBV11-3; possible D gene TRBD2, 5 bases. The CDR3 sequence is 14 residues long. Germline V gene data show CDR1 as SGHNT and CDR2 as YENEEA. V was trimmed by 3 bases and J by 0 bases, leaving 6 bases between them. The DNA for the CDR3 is TGTGCCAGCAGCTTTGGGAGCTCCTACAATGAGCAGTTCTTC. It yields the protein CASSFGSSYNEQFF.

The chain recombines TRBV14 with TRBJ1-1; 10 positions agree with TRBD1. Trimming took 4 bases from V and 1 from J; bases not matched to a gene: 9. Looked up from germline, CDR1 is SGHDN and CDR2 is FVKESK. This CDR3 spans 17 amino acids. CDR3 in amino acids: CASSLRDRGVTNTEAFF. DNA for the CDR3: TGTGCCAGCAGCCTCCGGGACAGGGGTGTGACGAACACTGAAGCTTTCTTT.